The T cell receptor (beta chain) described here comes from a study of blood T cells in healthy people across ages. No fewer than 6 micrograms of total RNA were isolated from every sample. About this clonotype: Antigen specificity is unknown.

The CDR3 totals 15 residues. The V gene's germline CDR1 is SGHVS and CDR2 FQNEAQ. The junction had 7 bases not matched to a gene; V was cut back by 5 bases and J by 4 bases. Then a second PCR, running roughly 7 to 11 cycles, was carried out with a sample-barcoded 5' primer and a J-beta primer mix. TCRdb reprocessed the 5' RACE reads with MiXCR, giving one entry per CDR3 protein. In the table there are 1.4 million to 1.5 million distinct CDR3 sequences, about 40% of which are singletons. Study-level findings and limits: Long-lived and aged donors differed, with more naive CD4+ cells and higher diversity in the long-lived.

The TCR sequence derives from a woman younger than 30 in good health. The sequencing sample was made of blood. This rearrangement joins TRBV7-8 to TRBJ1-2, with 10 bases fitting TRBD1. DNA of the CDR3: TGTGCCAGCAGCCAGGACAGGGGGAATAGCTATGGCTACACCTTC. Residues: CASSQDRGNSYGYTF. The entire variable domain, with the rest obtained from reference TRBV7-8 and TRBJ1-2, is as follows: GAGVSQSPRYKVAKRGQDVALRCDPISGHVSLFWYQQALGQGPEFLTYFQNEAQLDKSGLPSDRFFAERPEGSVSTLKIQRTQQEDSAVYLCASSQDRGNSYGYTFGSGTRLTVV.